The clone carrying this T cell receptor beta chain was detected only a few times. These data belong to a study of blood T cells in healthy people across ages. A J-beta primer mix and a sample-barcoded 5' primer were used in a second PCR of about 7 to 12 cycles. Each cDNA molecule was tagged by a template-switch adaptor that had 12 random nucleotides. TCRdb used MiXCR to reprocess the 5' RACE reads, holding one entry per CDR3 protein. The table records approximately 810,000 distinct CDR3 sequences, about 30% of them present only once. Per-sample yields of isolated PBMCs were at least 6 million. Germline CDR1 LNHNV, CDR2 YYDKDF (reference sequence). The V end lost 0 bases, the J end lost 0 bases, and 9 bases lay between the germline ends. The CDR3 spans 17 residues.

The chain employs TRBV15 and TRBJ2-6, with TRBD1 as a possible D gene (5 bases). The sequence was collected from a woman older than 75 in good health. Material: blood. The CDR3 nucleotides are TGTGCCACCAGCAGAGATCGACAGATCTCTGGGGCCAACGTCCTGACTTTC. This encodes CATSRDRQISGANVLTF.